This TCR beta chain originates from a study of Graves' ophthalmopathy and Graves' hyperthyroidism. The CDR3 contains 13 residues. V dropped 5 bases and J dropped 6 bases, with 13 bases sitting between them. In germline, CDR1 is SEHNR, CDR2 FQNEAQ (reference sequence). As the template, RNA transcripts were used to amplify TCR beta CDR3 regions. Following a first-round RT-PCR that used HTBI primers, a second-round multiplex PCR was carried out. Each CDR3 protein gets one entry after TCRdb re-called the multiplex PCR reads with MiXCR. The data hold about 550,000 distinct CDR3 sequences, with just under 40% observed a single time. This clonotype was counted ten times or more.

Sequencing used peripheral blood or thyroid tissue (not recorded which). The chain links TRBV7-9 to TRBJ1-1, with unresolved D. The clonotype originates from an adult man with Graves' hyperthyroidism. The CDR3 loop reads CASSPPRRPEAFF. The CDR3 coding sequence is TGTGCCAGCAGCCCCCCCCGCCGCCCTGAAGCTTTCTTT.